Listed below are T cell receptor beta chains from one sample, sequenced in a study of blood T cells in healthy people across ages. From the 5' RACE reads, TCRdb called clonotypes with MiXCR, one entry per CDR3 protein. Counted here are 910,000 or so distinct CDR3 sequences, just over 50% occurring once; the ten biggest clones make up 20% to 25%. What was sequenced was blood. The receptor set was obtained from an older woman in good health. Both conserved end residues are part of each CDR3. A D gene is named only where the DNA matches it firmly. Rows give clone size only sometimes, using once, few, many, or a class for an expanded clone.

CDR3	DNA	J	V	D	size
CSVRTSGKGFSYNEQFF	TGCAGCGTTCGAACTAGCGGGAAGGGATTCTCCTACAATGAGCAGTTCTTC	TRBJ2-1	TRBV29-1	TRBD2	NA
CASSSRASSYNSPLHF	TGTGCCAGCAGTTCCCGGGCGAGCTCCTATAATTCACCCCTCCACTTT	TRBJ1-6	TRBV27	NA	NA
CASSLEFYEQFF	TGTGCCAGCAGCTTAGAATTCTATGAGCAGTTCTTC	TRBJ2-1	TRBV7-9	NA	NA
CSARVAGDFYNEQFF	TGCAGTGCTAGGGTAGCGGGAGATTTCTACAATGAGCAGTTCTTC	TRBJ2-1	TRBV20-1	TRBD2	few
CASSLAYRIAEEPQHF	TGTGCCAGCAGCTTAGCGTATAGGATCGCAGAGGAGCCCCAGCATTTT	TRBJ1-5	TRBV7-2	NA	NA
CASGARRVTDTQYF	TGTGCCAGCGGCGCACGGAGGGTCACAGATACGCAGTATTTT	TRBJ2-3	TRBV27	NA	few
CSARMGLLNEQFF	TGCAGTGCTAGGATGGGACTACTAAATGAGCAGTTCTTC	TRBJ2-1	TRBV20-1	TRBD2	NA
CASSPTGTGGFYEQYF	TGCGCCAGCAGCCCAACAGGGACAGGGGGCTTCTACGAGCAGTACTTC	TRBJ2-7	TRBV4-1	TRBD1	few
CAISEAEGIGTDTQYF	TGTGCCATCAGTGAGGCGGAGGGGATAGGGACAGATACGCAGTATTTT	TRBJ2-3	TRBV10-3	NA	few
CASSWPGTGTYNEQFF	TGTGCCAGCAGCTGGCCCGGGACTGGAACCTACAATGAGCAGTTCTTC	TRBJ2-1	TRBV7-2	NA	NA
CASSFGTATDTQYF	TGTGCCAGCAGTTTCGGGACAGCCACAGATACGCAGTATTTT	TRBJ2-3	TRBV11-3	TRBD1	few
CASSGTRNQPQHF	TGTGCCAGCAGCGGGACAAGGAATCAGCCCCAGCATTTT	TRBJ1-5	TRBV12-3/TRBV12-4	NA	few
CSVEDREGETQYF	TGCAGCGTTGAGGACAGGGAGGGAGAGACCCAGTACTTC	TRBJ2-5	TRBV29-1	NA	few
CASSPDSTNYGYTF	TGTGCCAGCAGCCCGGACAGTACTAACTATGGCTACACCTTC	TRBJ1-2	TRBV12-3/TRBV12-4	NA	few
CASKAGDNYGYTF	TGTGCCAGCAAAGCAGGGGATAACTATGGCTACACCTTC	TRBJ1-2	TRBV6-5	NA	NA
CASGYSTAEGTWVKNIQYF	TGTGCCAGCGGTTACTCGACTGCGGAAGGGACCTGGGTCAAAAACATTCAGTACTTC	TRBJ2-4	TRBV6-2/TRBV6-3	NA	NA
CASSLQENTGELFF	TGTGCCAGCAGTTTACAGGAGAACACCGGGGAGCTGTTTTTT	TRBJ2-2	TRBV12-3/TRBV12-4	NA	few
CSALPSSYNEQFF	TGCAGTGCTCTGCCGAGCTCCTACAATGAGCAGTTCTTC	TRBJ2-1	TRBV20-1	NA	many
CAIGGGRDEQFF	TGTGCCATAGGCGGGGGGCGCGATGAGCAGTTCTTC	TRBJ2-1	TRBV10-3	TRBD2	few
CASSLRRLALYEQYF	TGTGCCAGCAGCTTGAGGAGGCTAGCGCTATACGAGCAGTACTTC	TRBJ2-7	TRBV7-8	NA	NA
CASSQDVTYEQYF	TGCGCCAGCAGCCAAGATGTGACCTACGAGCAGTACTTC	TRBJ2-7	TRBV4-1	NA	NA
CATSLGGGSTDTQYF	TGTGCCACCAGTTTGGGCGGAGGAAGCACAGATACGCAGTATTTT	TRBJ2-3	TRBV24-1	NA	NA
CASSLDPTHSSDEQFF	TGTGCCAGCAGCTTAGACCCAACCCATTCAAGCGATGAGCAGTTCTTC	TRBJ2-1	TRBV7-7	NA	NA
CASSQRQGPPYEQYF	TGTGCCAGCAGCCAAAGGCAGGGGCCACCCTACGAGCAGTACTTC	TRBJ2-7	TRBV4-2	NA	once
CASSVGPFNQPQHF	TGTGCCAGCAGCGTAGGCCCCTTCAATCAGCCCCAGCATTTT	TRBJ1-5	TRBV9	NA	NA
CASSNLRRMQEETQYF	TGTGCCAGCAGCAACCTGCGGCGGATGCAAGAGGAGACCCAGTACTTC	TRBJ2-5	TRBV21-1	NA	few
CASSLRAALRTDTQYF	TGTGCCAGCAGTTTACGTGCCGCGCTTCGCACAGATACGCAGTATTTT	TRBJ2-3	TRBV27	NA	few
CASSSTREGEWETQYF	TGTGCCAGCAGCTCGACGCGGGAGGGGGAATGGGAGACCCAGTACTTC	TRBJ2-5	TRBV6-5	TRBD2	NA
CASSPLPLRLSSYEQYF	TGTGCCAGCAGTCCTCTCCCGCTACGTCTTAGCTCCTACGAGCAGTACTTC	TRBJ2-7	TRBV6-1	NA	many
CASSVRGGLWDSDTQYF	TGTGCCAGCAGCGTAAGAGGCGGGTTGTGGGATTCAGATACGCAGTATTTT	TRBJ2-3	TRBV9	NA	few
CASRLIAGALGEQFF	TGTGCCAGCAGGCTTATAGCGGGAGCTTTGGGTGAGCAGTTCTTC	TRBJ2-1	TRBV6-6	TRBD2	few
CASSQGLVAHEQYF	TGTGCCAGCAGCCAGGGTCTAGTCGCCCATGAGCAGTACTTC	TRBJ2-5	TRBV3-1	NA	NA
CASSFLPTLYEQYF	TGTGCCAGCAGCTTTTTACCAACCCTCTACGAGCAGTACTTC	TRBJ2-7	TRBV5-5	NA	NA
CASSLVLTSGSRDEQFF	TGTGCCAGCAGCTTAGTTTTAACTAGCGGGAGTCGGGATGAGCAGTTCTTC	TRBJ2-1	TRBV7-8	TRBD2	once
CASSPIRGRTKGTEAFF	TGTGCCAGCAGCCCGATCAGAGGCAGAACGAAGGGCACTGAAGCTTTCTTT	TRBJ1-1	TRBV11-2	NA	NA
CASSGATRHGYTF	TGTGCCAGCAGCGGAGCTACCCGGCATGGCTACACCTTC	TRBJ1-2	TRBV12-3/TRBV12-4	NA	NA
CAWSRTSGLSTDTQYF	TGTGCCTGGAGTCGGACTAGCGGGCTCAGCACAGATACGCAGTATTTT	TRBJ2-3	TRBV30	TRBD2	NA
CSVDIPGPGKNIQYF	TGCAGCGTTGACATCCCAGGGCCGGGGAAAAACATTCAGTACTTC	TRBJ2-4	TRBV29-1	NA	many
CSVVVGTSLAEQYF	TGCAGCGTTGTGGTGGGGACTAGCTTGGCCGAGCAGTACTTC	TRBJ2-7	TRBV29-1	TRBD2	NA
CASRLIGSGSPLHF	TGTGCCAGCAGGTTGATAGGTTCGGGTTCACCCCTCCACTTT	TRBJ1-6	TRBV28	NA	NA
CASSSQRIGELFF	TGTGCCAGCAGCTCCCAGCGTATCGGGGAGCTGTTTTTT	TRBJ2-2	TRBV7-2	NA	NA
CASSWSEGTDTQYF	TGTGCCAGCAGTTGGAGCGAGGGCACAGATACGCAGTATTTT	TRBJ2-3	TRBV6-5	NA	few
CASSVGPSEKLFF	TGTGCCAGCAGCGTAGGGCCTAGTGAAAAACTGTTTTTT	TRBJ1-4	TRBV7-2	NA	NA
CSAAGMAPFYEQYF	TGCAGTGCCGCGGGGATGGCGCCCTTCTACGAGCAGTACTTC	TRBJ2-7	TRBV20-1	NA	NA
CSARRRGELSGANVQTF	TGCAGTGCTAGGAGGCGGGGTGAACTCTCTGGGGCCAACGTCCAGACTTTC	TRBJ2-6	TRBV20-1	NA	NA
CASIPNRQGSYEQYF	TGTGCCAGCATTCCCAATCGGCAGGGTTCCTACGAGCAGTACTTC	TRBJ2-7	TRBV21-1	NA	few
CASSQERPGAYEQYF	TGCGCCAGCAGCCAAGAGCGTCCCGGCGCCTACGAGCAGTACTTC	TRBJ2-7	TRBV4-1	NA	NA
CASSEFREGTDTQYF	TGTGCCAGCAGTGAATTTAGGGAGGGCACAGATACGCAGTATTTT	TRBJ2-3	TRBV6-1	NA	once
CASRESSGSARQYF	TGTGCCAGCAGGGAATCTAGCGGGAGTGCTCGGCAGTACTTC	TRBJ2-7	TRBV14	TRBD2	many
CSVRGDTEAFF	TGCAGCGTTCGCGGGGACACTGAAGCTTTCTTT	TRBJ1-1	TRBV29-1	NA	NA
CASTLPSDYEQYF	TGTGCCAGCACCTTGCCATCGGATTACGAGCAGTACTTC	TRBJ2-7	TRBV7-2	NA	few
CAISESGLAGYEQYF	TGTGCCATCAGTGAGTCGGGCCTAGCGGGATACGAGCAGTACTTC	TRBJ2-7	TRBV10-3	TRBD2	few
CASSLFPGAYEQYF	TGTGCCAGCAGTTTATTTCCTGGAGCCTACGAGCAGTACTTC	TRBJ2-7	TRBV28	NA	few
CSARLPAKNIQYF	TGCAGTGCTAGATTGCCGGCCAAAAACATTCAGTACTTC	TRBJ2-4	TRBV20-1	NA	NA
CASRSLMWQLYGYTF	TGTGCCAGCAGAAGCTTAATGTGGCAGCTCTATGGCTACACCTTC	TRBJ1-2	TRBV7-2	NA	NA
CASSGTGGLRDTQYF	TGTGCCAGCAGCGGTACAGGCGGACTACGGGATACGCAGTATTTT	TRBJ2-3	TRBV6-1	NA	NA